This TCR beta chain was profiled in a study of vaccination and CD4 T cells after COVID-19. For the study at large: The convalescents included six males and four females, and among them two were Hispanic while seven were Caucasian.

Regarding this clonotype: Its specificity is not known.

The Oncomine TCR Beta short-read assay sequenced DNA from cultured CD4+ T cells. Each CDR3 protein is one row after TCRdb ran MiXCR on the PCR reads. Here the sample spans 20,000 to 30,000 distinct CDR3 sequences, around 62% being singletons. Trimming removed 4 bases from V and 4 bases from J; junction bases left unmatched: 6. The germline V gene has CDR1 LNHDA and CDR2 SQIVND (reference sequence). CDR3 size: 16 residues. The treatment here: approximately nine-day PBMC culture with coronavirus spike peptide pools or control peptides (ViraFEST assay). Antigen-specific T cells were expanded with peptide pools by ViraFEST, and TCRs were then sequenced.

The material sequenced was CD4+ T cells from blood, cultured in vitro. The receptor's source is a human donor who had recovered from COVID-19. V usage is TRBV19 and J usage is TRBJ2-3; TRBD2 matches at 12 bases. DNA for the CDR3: TGTGCCAGTAGTACCCGACTAGCGGGAGACCCAGATACGCAGTATTTT. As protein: CASSTRLAGDPDTQYF.